The 20 T cell receptor beta chains in this list originate from one sample, sequenced in a study of blood T cell repertoires in COVID-19. The data were produced by immunoSEQ multiplex PCR, yet TCRdb's version contains in-frame clones alone and is incomplete. The data contain hundreds of thousands of clones, about four fifths of them seen just once; the ten biggest clones take up less than 4%. Sequenced material: PBMCs or T cells enriched from blood (not recorded which). These receptors were obtained from a woman between 40 and 55 years old who had been exposed to COVID-19.

The rearrangement joins TRBV29-1 to TRBJ1-2, with D tentatively TRBD1 (5 bases). The V gene's germline CDR1 is SQVTM and CDR2 ANQGSEA. V dropped 0 bases and J dropped 4 bases, with 21 bases sitting between them. This CDR3 comprises 17 residues. DNA for the CDR3: TGCAGCGTTGAAGATCCTGCCCCGGCGACAGCTTTCTATGGCTACACCTTC. This gives the protein CSVEDPAPATAFYGYTF.

The chain carries TRBV28 and TRBJ2-2, with a weak D call TRBD1 (6 bases). This CDR3 is built from 15 residues. Trimming stripped 3 bases from V and 4 bases from J, with 12 bases between. Germline-derived CDR1 and CDR2 are MDHEN and SYDVKM. This chain's CDR3 is CASSFSRGSTGELFF. Here the CDR3 DNA reads TGTGCCAGCAGTTTTAGCAGGGGTTCCACCGGGGAGCTGTTTTTT.

The CDR3 nucleotides are TGCGCCAGCAGCTGGGACAGGGAATTGAATGAGCAGTTCTTC. It specifies CASSWDRELNEQFF. This sequence joins TRBV5-1 and TRBJ2-1, with 9 positions matching TRBD1. The CDR3 loop spans 14 amino acids. The J segment lost 7 bases and the V segment lost 3 bases, leaving 5 bases of the junction unmatched. Germline V gene sequence: CDR1 SGHRS, CDR2 YFSETQ.

The chain combines TRBV19 with TRBJ1-4; TRBD1 matches 10 bases. Germline V lookup: CDR1 LNHDA, CDR2 SQIVND (reference sequence). The V gene end was trimmed by 5 bases and the J gene end by 8 bases; junction bases not matched to a gene: 11. This CDR3 is 16 amino acids long. CDR3 nucleotides: TGTGCCAGTAGTCATATACGCGGGACAGGGGTCGAAAAACTGTTTTTT. This translates into CASSHIRGTGVEKLFF. The variable domain in full, completed from reference TRBV19 and TRBJ1-4, reads DGGITQSPKYLFRKEGQNVTLSCEQNLNHDAMYWYRQDPGQGLRLIYYSQIVNDFQKGDIAEGYSVSREKKESFPLTVTSAQKNPTAFYLCASSHIRGTGVEKLFFGSGTQLSVL.

CDR3 coding DNA: TGTGCCAGCAGCTGGCTAGCCAATGAGCAGTTCTTC. This translates into CASSWLANEQFF. The chain joins TRBV28 to TRBJ2-1, with D perhaps matching TRBD2 (5 bases). Looked up from germline, CDR1 is MDHEN and CDR2 is SYDVKM. Between the trimmed V and J ends, which lost 6 bases and 6 bases, there was a span of 9 bases. This CDR3 spans 12 amino acids.

This sequence joins TRBV12-3 or TRBV12-4 and TRBJ2-5; tentative D call: TRBD1 (6 bases). V was clipped by 6 bases and J by 3 bases, with 8 bases between them. The length of the CDR3 is 12 residues. CDR3 sequence: CASSRTEETQYF. The CDR3 DNA is TGTGCCAGCAGCCGGACAGAAGAGACCCAGTACTTC.

This rearrangement joins TRBV7-6 to TRBJ2-1, with a possible D match to TRBD2 (6 bases). V was trimmed by 4 bases and J by 9 bases, leaving 10 bases between them. The CDR3 is made up of 12 amino acids. Germline V gene lookup returns CDR1 SGHVS and CDR2 FNYEAQ. The CDR3 here is CASSSGVGEQFF. CDR3 coding DNA: TGTGCCAGCAGCTCGGGGGTTGGTGAGCAGTTCTTC.

V is TRBV7-2 and J is TRBJ1-6; D is unresolved. V was cut by 5 bases and J by 7 bases, with 6 bases left in between. This CDR3 spans 12 amino acids. Looked up from germline, CDR1 is SGHTA and CDR2 is FQGNSA. The CDR3 coding sequence is TGTGCCAGCAGCAACAACAATTCACCCCTCCACTTT. It translates to CASSNNNSPLHF.

This clone was seen just once. The rearrangement joins TRBV6-5 to TRBJ1-5; D gene unclear. The ends were cut back, 4 bases at V and 0 bases at J, with 10 bases in the middle. The CDR3 contains 15 residues. Per germline, CDR1 MNHEY and CDR2 SVGAGI. For the CDR3, the DNA is TGTGCCAGCAGTTTAGGCAGGTTTAGCAATCAGCCCCAGCATTTT. Its protein product is CASSLGRFSNQPQHF.

The V gene is TRBV6-5, the J gene TRBJ2-3; TRBD2 matches at 10 bases. The CDR3 sequence is 16 residues long. Trimming at V came to 0 bases and at J to 3 bases, leaving 3 bases not matched to a gene. Germline loops: CDR1 MNHEY, CDR2 SVGAGI. CDR3 amino acids: CASSYSKGLATDTQYF. CDR3 DNA: TGTGCCAGCAGTTACTCGAAGGGACTAGCGACAGATACGCAGTATTTT.

V is TRBV5-1 and J is TRBJ1-4, with 8 bases identical to TRBD1. The CDR3 length is 13 residues. V lost 4 bases, J lost 7 bases, and 3 bases stayed unmatched. Germline lookup yields CDR1 SGHRS and CDR2 YFSETQ. This CDR3 is CASSKDRAEKLFF. Written as DNA, the CDR3 is TGCGCCAGCAGCAAGGACAGGGCTGAAAAACTGTTTTTT. The full variable domain, with the rest looked up from reference TRBV5-1 and TRBJ1-4, is KAGVTQTPRYLIKTRGQQVTLSCSPISGHRSVSWYQQTPGQGLQFLFEYFSETQRNKGNFPGRFSGRQFSNSRSEMNVSTLELGDSALYLCASSKDRAEKLFFGSGTQLSVL.

A remark on this clone: The limits of the CDR3 on the DNA are not certain, so only TCRdb's listed CDR3 is given. The V call is TRBV28, the J call TRBJ2-1; TRBD2 was called by the table and not checked on the DNA. The CDR3 contains 15 residues when both ends are counted. Germline V gene data show CDR1 as MDHEN and CDR2 as SYDVKM. The CDR3 sequence: CASILGGSYYNEQFF.

The CDR3 spells CASSVGGGRSTNTEAFF. CDR3 coding DNA: TGTGCCAGCAGCGTCGGGGGTGGGAGGAGTACGAACACTGAAGCTTTCTTT. This chain uses TRBV5-6 with TRBJ1-1; the D gene is possibly TRBD1 (5 bases). CDR3 size: 17 residues. CDR1 SGHDT and CDR2 YYEEEE come from the germline V gene. Trimming stripped 4 bases from V and 1 base from J, with 20 bases between.

This chain connects TRBV7-2 to TRBJ1-5, with 7 positions matching TRBD1. There are 15 residues in the CDR3. Germline V gene sequence: CDR1 SGHTA, CDR2 FQGNSA. The V and J ends lost 2 bases and 3 bases, in that order; junction bases with no gene match: 4. In DNA form, the CDR3 reads TGTGCCAGCAGCTTATGGGGACAGATCAATCAGCCCCAGCATTTT. It encodes CASSLWGQINQPQHF.

The V call is TRBV5-1, the J call TRBJ2-3, with 9 bases lining up with TRBD2. Germline CDR1 reads SGHRS; CDR2 reads YFSETQ. The CDR3 sequence is 17 residues long. The V gene end was trimmed by 4 bases and the J gene end by 1 base; junction bases not matched to a gene: 10. The chain's CDR3 is CASSLGPAGGGTDTQYF. The CDR3 nucleotides are TGCGCCAGCAGCCTCGGACCAGCGGGGGGCGGCACAGATACGCAGTATTTT.

This chain uses TRBV5-4 with TRBJ2-3; 8 positions match TRBD2. Germline assignment: CDR1 SGHNT and CDR2 YYREEE (reference sequence). The CDR3 has 15 residues. Germline trimming cut 4 bases from V and 2 bases from J; bases unmatched to any gene: 6. As DNA, the CDR3 is TGTGCCAGCAGCATCTCTAGCGGGTCCACAGATACGCAGTATTTT. This gives the protein CASSISSGSTDTQYF.

The V gene is TRBV3-1 (or the pseudogene TRBV3-2), the J gene TRBJ2-1, with D tentatively TRBD1 (7 bases). This CDR3 is 19 amino acids long. CDR1 and CDR2 from the germline V gene are LGHDT and YNNKEL (reference sequence). The ends were cut back, 3 bases at V and 3 bases at J, with 24 bases in the middle. The chain's CDR3 is CASSQRMAGQRHHYNEQFF. DNA of the CDR3: TGTGCCAGCAGCCAGAGGATGGCGGGACAGCGCCATCACTACAATGAGCAGTTCTTC.

This clone has only one observation. The rearrangement uses TRBV5-6 and TRBJ1-2, with D possibly being TRBD1 (5 bases). The V end lost 0 bases, the J end lost 2 bases, and 8 bases lay between the germline ends. Germline assignment: CDR1 SGHDT and CDR2 YYEEEE. The CDR3 is 14 amino acids. CDR3 sequence: CASSLAPGNYGYTF. DNA for the CDR3: TGTGCCAGCAGCTTGGCACCAGGGAACTATGGCTACACCTTC.

This chain uses TRBV4-1 with TRBJ1-1, with a weak D call TRBD1 (6 bases). Germline V CDR1 and CDR2: MGHRA, YSYEKL. V lost 7 bases and J lost 0, with 12 bases in between. The CDR3 sequence is 14 residues long. The CDR3, as DNA: TGCGCCAGCAAGCTTCAGGGGTTGAACACTGAAGCTTTCTTT. Translation: CASKLQGLNTEAFF.

In this sample, this clone turned up once. V is TRBV5-8 and J is TRBJ2-2; no firm D call. Germline CDR1 and CDR2: SGHTS and YDEGEE. V was cut by 0 bases and J by 3 bases, with 6 bases left in between. The CDR3 totals 14 residues. This CDR3 reads CASSLERYTGELFF. CDR3 nucleotide sequence: TGTGCCAGCAGCTTGGAACGGTACACCGGGGAGCTGTTTTTT.